The 26 T cell receptor beta chains in this list originate from one sample, sequenced in a study of cytomegalovirus exposure and HLA in healthy donors (dated by TCRdb to the late 2010s). Libraries were made using the immunoSEQ multiplex PCR assay. A mixture of 60 forward primers for TCR Vbeta segments and 13 reverse primers for TCR Jbeta segments was used in the multiplex PCR. TCRdb limited this immuneACCESS table to in-frame rearrangements with V and J called. A share of clones is missing; checked studies link under half to unresolved V genes, and the rest is unexplained. Present in this sample are 150,000 to 200,000 clones, 80% to 90% of which were seen just once. The ten largest clonotypes hold approximately 12% of the sample. Material for sequencing was PBMCs. Source of these receptors: a man over 45 in good health and CMV-seropositive.

This clone occurred once. The V call is TRBV9, the J call TRBJ2-7, with 10 bases matching TRBD1. V shed 4 bases, J shed 6 bases, and the junction held 10 bases outside the gene matches. Germline V CDR1 and CDR2: SGDLS, YYNGEE. CDR3 size: 15 residues. The CDR3 spells CASSLAGTGAGEQYF. DNA for the CDR3: TGTGCCAGCAGCTTAGCCGGGACAGGGGCGGGCGAGCAGTACTTC.

The V gene is TRBV9, the J gene TRBJ2-7; TRBD2 agrees at 9 bases. The trim removed 0 bases at V and 2 bases at J, leaving 9 bases unmatched. The CDR3 spans 17 residues. Germline V gene data show CDR1 as SGDLS and CDR2 as YYNGEE. CDR3 coding DNA: TGTGCCAGCAGCGTAGATCCGACTAGCGGCATGACCTACGAGCAGTACTTC. This sequence encodes CASSVDPTSGMTYEQYF.

This clone was counted only a few times. V gene TRBV5-1 combines with J gene TRBJ1-5; tentative D call: TRBD1 (5 bases). The CDR3 contains 14 residues. CDR1 and CDR2 (germline): SGHRS, YFSETQ. Deletions cut 3 bases from V and 6 bases from J, with 13 bases between. CDR3 sequence reads: CASSSGGAGQPQHF. The CDR3, as DNA: TGCGCCAGCAGCTCGGGGGGAGCAGGTCAGCCCCAGCATTTT.

This sequence joins TRBV7-6 and TRBJ1-5; D is perhaps TRBD1 (6 bases). The CDR3 is 14 amino acids. The germline V gene has CDR1 SGHVS and CDR2 FNYEAQ. Trimming removed 3 bases at V and 4 bases at J, with 10 bases between. The CDR3 DNA reads TGTGCCAGCAGCTTTCAGGGGTCTAATCAGCCCCAGCATTTT. Translated: CASSFQGSNQPQHF.

This clone was seen just once. The chain combines TRBV6-5 with TRBJ2-2, with TRBD1 matching 8 bases. Trimming at V came to 4 bases and at J to 1 base, leaving 2 bases not matched to a gene. Germline V CDR1 and CDR2: MNHEY, SVGAGI. This CDR3 is 15 amino acids long. In nucleotides, the CDR3 is TGTGCCAGCAGTTGGACAGGGAGGAACACCGGGGAGCTGTTTTTT. It specifies CASSWTGRNTGELFF.

The chain employs TRBV5-6 and TRBJ2-1, with a possible D match to TRBD2 (6 bases). The V and J ends lost 4 bases and 8 bases respectively, with 16 bases between them. The CDR3 consists of 14 residues. CDR1 is SGHDT and CDR2 is YYEEEE in the germline V gene. The CDR3 sequence is CASSRTTLEYEQFF. The CDR3 nucleotides read TGTGCCAGCAGCCGGACTACCCTTGAATATGAGCAGTTCTTC.

The rearrangement uses TRBV1 and TRBJ2-7; TRBD2, the table's D call, lacks a check against the DNA. TRBV1 is flagged as a pseudogene. This CDR3 has 16 residues. CDR3 region: CTSSQEPGLAVGEQYF. The CDR3 bases are TGCACCAGCAGCCAAGAGCCGGGACTCGCCGTTGGGGAGCAGTACTTC.

The rearrangement joins TRBV6-5 to TRBJ2-5; 8 bases align to TRBD2. CDR1 MNHEY and CDR2 SVGAGI come from the germline V gene. Germline trimming cut 8 bases from V and 1 base from J; bases unmatched to any gene: 9. The CDR3 contains 15 residues. The CDR3 region has the DNA TGTGCCAGCCTCGACAGCGGGGGCTCCCAAGAGACCCAGTACTTC. Protein: CASLDSGGSQETQYF.

This clone was recorded once. The chain is built from TRBV11-3 and TRBJ2-1; 12 bases map to TRBD2. Per germline, CDR1 SGHNT and CDR2 YENEEA. Trimming at V came to 4 bases and at J to 2 bases, leaving 3 bases not matched to a gene. This CDR3 has 16 amino acids. The CDR3 DNA reads TGTGCCAGCAGCTCTAGACTAGCGGGGGCCTACAATGAGCAGTTCTTC. The encoded protein is CASSSRLAGAYNEQFF.

The chain is built from TRBV7-3 and TRBJ2-1; TRBD1 matches 7 bases. CDR3 length: 13 amino acids. V was clipped by 5 bases and J by 6 bases; unmatched bases: 4. In germline, CDR1 is SGHTA, CDR2 FQGTGA. CDR3 sequence: CASSRQGGNEQFF. In DNA form, the CDR3 reads TGTGCCAGCAGCCGACAGGGTGGCAATGAGCAGTTCTTC.

This chain links TRBV28 with TRBJ2-1, with D possibly TRBD2 on 7 matching bases. This CDR3 is 13 amino acids long. V gave up 9 bases and J gave up 3 bases, with 12 bases separating them. Germline V gene data show CDR1 as MDHEN and CDR2 as SYDVKM. The CDR3: CASSRGGYNEQFF. DNA of the CDR3: TGTGCCAGTTCTAGGGGGGGCTACAATGAGCAGTTCTTC.

This chain joins TRBV18 and TRBJ2-5; D is perhaps TRBD1 (5 bases). The assigned J gene may be wrong: the sequence end matches TRBJ2-7 better. The CDR3 runs to 14 residues. CDR1 is KGHSH and CDR2 is LQKENI in the germline V gene. The CDR3 protein is CASSPPTDTDEQYF. In DNA, the CDR3 is TGTGCCAGCTCACCACCTACGGACACAGACGAGCAGTACTTC.

This chain links TRBV7-8 with TRBJ1-1, with a possible D match to TRBD1 (6 bases). V was pared by 5 bases and J by 3 bases, with 13 bases between. Germline CDR1 SGHVS, CDR2 FQNEAQ. The CDR3 runs 14 residues. The CDR3 DNA reads TGTGCCAGCAGCACACAGGGATCGCACACTGAAGCTTTCTTT. The encoded protein is CASSTQGSHTEAFF.

This chain links TRBV6-1 with TRBJ1-2, with D possibly matching TRBD1 (5 bases). The CDR3 is 15 amino acids. In germline, CDR1 is MNHNS, CDR2 SASEGT. Trimming removed 6 bases from V and 3 bases from J, with 17 bases in between. The CDR3 coding sequence is TGTGCCAGCAGCGGCGCCGCCCAGGGTCACTATGGCTACACCTTC. Translated: CASSGAAQGHYGYTF.

The chain employs TRBV30 and TRBJ2-1, with D perhaps TRBD1 (5 bases). This CDR3 is built from 15 residues. Germline CDR1 GTSNPN, CDR2 SVGIG (reference sequence). Trimming took off 8 bases at V and 0 bases at J, with 17 bases between the two ends. The CDR3 coding sequence is TGTGCCCGGGCCAGGGCAGGCCTCTCCTACAATGAGCAGTTCTTC. Translated, it gives CARARAGLSYNEQFF.

The CDR3: CASSPTGGNQPQHF. The CDR3 nucleotides are TGTGCCAGCTCACCCACAGGGGGCAATCAGCCCCAGCATTTT. The chain is built from TRBV18 and TRBJ1-5; TRBD1 agrees at 7 bases. Germline V CDR1 and CDR2: KGHSH, LQKENI. This CDR3 has 14 amino acids. Unmatched junction bases numbered 1, after V lost 3 bases and J lost 2 bases.

This chain joins TRBV30 and TRBJ2-5; 7 bases map to TRBD1. The J call may be faulty, since TRBJ2-7 better matches the DNA end. This CDR3 has 14 amino acids. CDR1 is GTSNPN and CDR2 is SVGIG in the germline V gene (reference sequence). The CDR3 region has the DNA TGTGCCTGGAGTGTTGGTCAGGGGGTCCACGAGCAGTACTTC. Its translation is CAWSVGQGVHEQYF.

The chain combines TRBV7-2 with TRBJ2-5; D perhaps matches TRBD2 (5 bases). The J call may be incorrect, as the DNA end agrees better with TRBJ2-7. The CDR3 has 13 residues. Germline lookup yields CDR1 SGHTA and CDR2 FQGNSA. CDR3: CASSAGVRYEQYF. As DNA, the CDR3 is TGTGCCAGCAGCGCCGGGGTCCGATACGAGCAGTACTTC.

The chain joins TRBV28 to TRBJ2-7; 10 bases align to TRBD1. CDR1 and CDR2 from the germline V gene are MDHEN and SYDVKM. The trim removed 8 bases at V and 0 bases at J, leaving 7 bases unmatched. This CDR3 comprises 15 residues. CDR3 protein: CASLSGTGVSYEQYF. The CDR3 DNA reads as TGTGCCAGCCTTTCCGGGACAGGGGTCTCCTACGAGCAGTACTTC.

The V gene is TRBV29-1, the J gene TRBJ1-2; perhaps TRBD1 as D (5 bases). Looked up from germline, CDR1 is SQVTM and CDR2 is ANQGSEA. V was clipped by 4 bases and J by 2 bases, with 14 bases between them. The CDR3 has 14 amino acids. The CDR3 is CSVVRGVPNYGYTF. As DNA, the CDR3 is TGCAGCGTTGTTAGGGGTGTCCCAAACTATGGCTACACCTTC.

The rearrangement joins TRBV5-4 to TRBJ2-7; 8 bases are a match to TRBD2. V shed 1 base and J 1 base; nucleotides not matched to a gene: 1. This CDR3 is 14 amino acids long. The germline V gene has CDR1 SGHNT and CDR2 YYREEE (reference sequence). The CDR3 DNA sequence: TGTGCCAGCAGCTTGACTAGCGGATCCTACGAGCAGTACTTC. Protein sequence: CASSLTSGSYEQYF.

The chain has TRBV29-1 and TRBJ2-1; 15 bases are a match to TRBD2. The CDR3 runs 15 residues. Trimming removed 3 bases from V and 8 bases from J; junction bases left unmatched: 5. In germline, CDR1 is SQVTM, CDR2 ANQGSEA. The chain's CDR3 is CSVEGTSGGRDEQFF. The DNA of the CDR3 is TGCAGCGTTGAGGGGACTAGCGGGGGGAGGGATGAGCAGTTCTTC.

The chain is built from TRBV5-6 and TRBJ1-2; 8 bases agree with TRBD1. The ends lost 3 bases at V and 14 bases at J; junction bases unmatched: 6. Germline V gene sequence: CDR1 SGHDT, CDR2 YYEEEE. The CDR3 length is 11 residues. CDR3 coding DNA: TGTGCCAGCAGCTCGACAGGGGATGATACCTTC. It encodes CASSSTGDDTF.

A single count supports this clone. V gene TRBV6-5 combines with J gene TRBJ1-4; tentatively, D is TRBD1 (6 bases). The germline V gene has CDR1 MNHEY and CDR2 SVGAGI. With 1 base removed from V and 10 bases from J, the gap between germline ends came to 10 bases. The CDR3 consists of 13 residues. The CDR3, as DNA: TGTGCCAGCAGTTACTACAGGGAGGGAAAACTGTTTTTT. It yields the protein CASSYYREGKLFF.

Concerning this clone itself: The same CDR3 also results from other DNA sequences found in this sample. The chain employs TRBV18 and TRBJ2-5, with D possibly being TRBD2 (6 bases). Germline CDR1 reads KGHSH; CDR2 reads LQKENI. The CDR3 length is 15 residues. The ends were cut back, 3 bases at V and 0 bases at J, with 11 bases in the middle. As DNA, the CDR3 is TGTGCCAGCTCACCGAGGTTAGCGGACCAAGAGACCCAGTACTTC. Protein: CASSPRLADQETQYF.

The sample holds a few counts of this clone. The gene calls are TRBV30 and TRBJ2-3, with 10 bases aligning to TRBD2. The junction had 9 bases not matched to a gene; V was cut back by 7 bases and J by 5 bases. Germline CDR1 GTSNPN, CDR2 SVGIG (reference sequence). The CDR3 covers 14 residues. In DNA, the CDR3 is TGTGCCTATACTCTAGCGGGAGAAGGAGATACGCAGTATTTT. This gives the protein CAYTLAGEGDTQYF.